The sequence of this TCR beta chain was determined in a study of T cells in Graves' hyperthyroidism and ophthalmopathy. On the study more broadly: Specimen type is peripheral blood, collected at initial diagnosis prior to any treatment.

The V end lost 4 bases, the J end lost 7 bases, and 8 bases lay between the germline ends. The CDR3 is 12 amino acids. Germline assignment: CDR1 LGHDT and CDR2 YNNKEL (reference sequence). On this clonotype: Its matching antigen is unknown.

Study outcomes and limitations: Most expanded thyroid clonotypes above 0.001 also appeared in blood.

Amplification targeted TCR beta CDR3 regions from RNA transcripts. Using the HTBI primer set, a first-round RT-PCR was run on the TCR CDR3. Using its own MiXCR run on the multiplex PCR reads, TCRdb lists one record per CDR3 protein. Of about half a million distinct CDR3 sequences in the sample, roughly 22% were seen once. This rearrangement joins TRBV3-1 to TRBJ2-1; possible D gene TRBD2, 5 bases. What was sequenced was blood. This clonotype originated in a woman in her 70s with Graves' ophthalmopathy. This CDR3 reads CASSRERNEQFF. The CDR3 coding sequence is TGTGCCAGCAGCCGAGAGCGGAATGAGCAGTTCTTC.